What follows is one TCR beta chain and its context. Its target is not known. The protocol was immunoSEQ multiplex PCR, while the TCRdb copy is restricted to in-frame clones and leaves out a portion. The sample consists of some 16,000 clones, approximately 84% of them appearing once. The data were taken from a study of chemoradiotherapy in HPV16-positive cancers. As for the study in general: Functional T-cell assays on a couple of HPV16-positive patients' cells defined candidate HPV-specific clones and common TCR motifs.

Study-level results: For HPV16-positive patients, expanding HPV-responsive T cells associated with longer recurrence-free survival. During treatment, candidate HPV-specific clones and E7-related motifs expanded in tumor. The functional HPV-specific definition rests on just two HPV16-positive patients.

The specimen was obtained from a patient who underwent chemoradiotherapy. This clonotype was sampled from a human donor with HPV-associated anogenital cancer.

The CDR3 nucleotides read TGTGCCAGCAGCGTCCCTAGCGGGGGGAGCACAGATACGCAGTATTTT. Translation gives CASSVPSGGSTDTQYF. The chain combines TRBV7-2 with TRBJ2-3, with TRBD2 matching over 11 bases. Germline CDR1 and CDR2: SGHTA and FQGNSA. V was clipped by 5 bases and J by 0 bases; unmatched bases: 4. The CDR3 sequence is 16 residues long.